Sequencing of this T cell receptor (beta chain) was carried out in a study of blood T cell repertoires in COVID-19. Study background: Acute and convalescent COVID-19 samples came from the United States, Italy and Spain.

In the original analysis: From reference gene primer amplification, estimates of nucleated cell counts were derived. Generated by immunoSEQ multiplex PCR, the TCRdb table keeps only in-frame clones and is missing some. The V and J calls and clone size were taken over from that table, and D and trimming were inferred from the DNA. The top ten hold 2% to 3% of the sample, which has approximately 300,000 clones, around nine tenths seen once. Per germline, CDR1 MNHEY and CDR2 SVGAGI. Trimming shortened V by 6 bases and J by 2 bases, and 16 bases separated the two germline ends. The length of the CDR3 is 15 residues. Cohort allocation depended upon clinical history that participants reported.

The TCR sequence derives from a man aged 55 to 70 who had recovered from COVID-19. J is TRBJ1-1 and V is TRBV6-5; perhaps TRBD1 as D (6 bases). The sample consisted of PBMCs or T cells enriched from blood (not recorded which). The CDR3, as DNA: TGTGCCAGCAGGAGTAGATTACAGGGTAACACTGAAGCTTTCTTT. Amino acid sequence: CASRSRLQGNTEAFF.